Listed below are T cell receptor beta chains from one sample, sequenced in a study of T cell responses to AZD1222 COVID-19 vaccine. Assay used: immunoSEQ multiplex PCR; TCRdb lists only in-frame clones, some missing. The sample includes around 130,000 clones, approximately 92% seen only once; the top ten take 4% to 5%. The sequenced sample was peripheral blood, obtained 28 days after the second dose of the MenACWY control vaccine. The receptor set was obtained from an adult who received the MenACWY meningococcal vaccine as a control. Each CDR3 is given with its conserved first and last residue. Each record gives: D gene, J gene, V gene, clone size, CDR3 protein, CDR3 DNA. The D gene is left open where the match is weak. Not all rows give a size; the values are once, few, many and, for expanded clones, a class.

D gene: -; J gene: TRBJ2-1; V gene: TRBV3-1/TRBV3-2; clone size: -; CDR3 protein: CASSQNGREQFF; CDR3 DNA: TGTGCCAGCAGCCAAAATGGGCGGGAGCAGTTCTTC
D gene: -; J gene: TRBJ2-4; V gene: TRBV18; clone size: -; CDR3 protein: CASSPSSGVGKNIQYF; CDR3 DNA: TGTGCCAGCTCCCCGAGTTCAGGGGTAGGCAAAAACATTCAGTACTTC
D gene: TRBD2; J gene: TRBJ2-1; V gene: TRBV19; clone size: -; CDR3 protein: CASSIAPQIGGLAFSYNEQFF; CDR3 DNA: TGTGCCAGTAGTATAGCCCCACAGATTGGGGGACTAGCGTTTTCCTACAATGAGCAGTTCTTC
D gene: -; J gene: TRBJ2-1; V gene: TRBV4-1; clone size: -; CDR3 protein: CASSQGNTGDEQFF; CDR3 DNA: TGCGCCAGCAGCCAAGGAAATACCGGGGATGAGCAGTTCTTC
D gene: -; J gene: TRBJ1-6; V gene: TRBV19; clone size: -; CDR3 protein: CASTYSGERSPLHF; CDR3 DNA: TGTGCCAGTACCTACTCAGGGGAACGCTCACCCCTCCACTTT
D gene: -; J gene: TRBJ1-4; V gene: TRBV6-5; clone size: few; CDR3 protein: CASSKKGWANEKLFF; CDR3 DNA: TGTGCCAGCAGCAAGAAGGGCTGGGCTAATGAAAAACTGTTTTTT
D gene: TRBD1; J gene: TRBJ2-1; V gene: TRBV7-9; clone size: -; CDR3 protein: CASSLGQGANNEQFF; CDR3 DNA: TGTGCCAGCAGCTTGGGACAGGGGGCGAACAATGAGCAGTTCTTC
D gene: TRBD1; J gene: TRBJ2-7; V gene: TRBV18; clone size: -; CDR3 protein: CASSPGTGSYEQYF; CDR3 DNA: TGTGCCAGCTCACCCGGGACAGGGAGCTACGAGCAGTACTTC
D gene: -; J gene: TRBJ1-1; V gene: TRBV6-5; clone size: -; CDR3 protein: CASTYRGITEAFF; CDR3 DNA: TGTGCCAGCACCTACAGAGGGATCACTGAAGCTTTCTTT
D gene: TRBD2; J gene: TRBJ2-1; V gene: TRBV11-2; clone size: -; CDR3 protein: CASSLLAGFFNEQFF; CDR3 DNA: TGTGCCAGCAGCTTACTAGCGGGGTTTTTCAATGAGCAGTTCTTC
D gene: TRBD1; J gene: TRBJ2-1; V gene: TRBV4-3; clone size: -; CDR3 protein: CASSQARGDRAFF; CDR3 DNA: TGCGCCAGCAGCCAAGCCAGGGGGGACAGGGCCTTCTTC
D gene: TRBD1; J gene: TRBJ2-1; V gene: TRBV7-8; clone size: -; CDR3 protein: CASSLEQGAYNEQFF; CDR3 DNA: TGTGCCAGCAGCTTAGAACAGGGGGCCTACAATGAGCAGTTCTTC
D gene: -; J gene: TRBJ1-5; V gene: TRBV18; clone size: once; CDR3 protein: CASSPPEGGRQPQHF; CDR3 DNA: TGTGCCAGCTCACCACCGGAGGGGGGGCGTCAGCCCCAGCATTTT
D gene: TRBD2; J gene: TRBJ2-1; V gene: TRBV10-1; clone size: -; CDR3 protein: CASSVLAGWSEQFF; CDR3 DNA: TGCGCCAGCAGTGTACTAGCGGGGTGGAGCGAGCAGTTCTTC
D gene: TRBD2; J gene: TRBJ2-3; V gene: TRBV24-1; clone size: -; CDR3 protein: CATSDSAGASTDTQYF; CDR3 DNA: TGTGCCACCAGTGATTCAGCGGGGGCTAGCACAGATACGCAGTATTTT
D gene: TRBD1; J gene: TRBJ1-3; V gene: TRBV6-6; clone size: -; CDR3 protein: CASSYGTGGGNTIYF; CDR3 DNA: TGTGCCAGCAGTTACGGGACAGGGGGCGGAAACACCATATATTTT
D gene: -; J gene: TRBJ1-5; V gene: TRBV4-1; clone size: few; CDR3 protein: CASSQDPNQPQHF; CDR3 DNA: TGCGCCAGCAGCCAAGACCCAAATCAGCCCCAGCATTTT
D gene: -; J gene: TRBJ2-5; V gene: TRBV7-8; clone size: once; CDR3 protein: CASSWSAGQKTQYF; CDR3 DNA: TGTGCCAGCAGCTGGAGTGCGGGGCAGAAGACCCAGTACTTC
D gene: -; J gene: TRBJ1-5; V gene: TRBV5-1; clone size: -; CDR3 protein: CASSADSNQPQHF; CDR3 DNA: TGCGCCAGCAGCGCCGATAGCAATCAGCCCCAGCATTTT
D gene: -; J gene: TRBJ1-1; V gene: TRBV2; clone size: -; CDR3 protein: CARIQRNTEAFF; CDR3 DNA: TGTGCCAGGATACAGCGGAACACTGAAGCTTTCTTT
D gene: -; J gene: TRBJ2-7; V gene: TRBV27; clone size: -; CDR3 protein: CASSPVRGRIDEQYF; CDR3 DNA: TGTGCCAGCAGTCCTGTAAGGGGTCGGATTGACGAGCAGTACTTC
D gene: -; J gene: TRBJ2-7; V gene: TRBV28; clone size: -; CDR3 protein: CASGLGGYYEQYF; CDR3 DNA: TGTGCCAGCGGGCTTGGCGGTTACTACGAGCAGTACTTC
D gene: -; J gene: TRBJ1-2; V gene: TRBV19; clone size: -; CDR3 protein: CASSIDFLGASGYTF; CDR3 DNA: TGTGCCAGTAGTATAGATTTTCTTGGGGCAAGTGGCTACACCTTC
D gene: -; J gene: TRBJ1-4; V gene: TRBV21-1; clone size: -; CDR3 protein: CASSKGKGLGEKLFF; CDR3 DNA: TGTGCCAGCAGCAAAGGAAAGGGGCTGGGTGAAAAACTGTTTTTT
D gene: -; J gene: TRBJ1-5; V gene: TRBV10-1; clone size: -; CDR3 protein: CASSRTVPRQPQHF; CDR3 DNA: TGCGCCAGCAGCCGGACAGTGCCGCGGCAGCCCCAGCATTTT
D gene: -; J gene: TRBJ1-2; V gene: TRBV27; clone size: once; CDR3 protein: CASRKRGYGYTF; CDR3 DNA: TGTGCCAGCAGAAAAAGGGGCTATGGCTACACCTTC
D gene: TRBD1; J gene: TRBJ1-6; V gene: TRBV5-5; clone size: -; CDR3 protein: CASSLAGDRGLTPLHF; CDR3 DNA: TGTGCCAGCAGCTTGGCCGGGGACAGGGGGCTTACACCCCTCCACTTT
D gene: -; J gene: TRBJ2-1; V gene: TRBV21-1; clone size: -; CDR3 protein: CASSKARGGEQFF; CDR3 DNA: TGTGCCAGCAGCAAAGCGCGAGGTGGTGAGCAGTTCTTC
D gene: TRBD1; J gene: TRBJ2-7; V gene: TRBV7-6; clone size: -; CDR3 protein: CASSSLTGTYEQYF; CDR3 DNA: TGTGCCAGCAGCTCTCTGACAGGGACCTACGAGCAGTACTTC
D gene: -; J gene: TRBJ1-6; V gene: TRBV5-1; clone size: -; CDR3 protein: CASSVTTSSYNSPLHF; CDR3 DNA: TGCGCCAGCAGTGTAACAACGAGCTCCTATAATTCACCCCTCCACTTT
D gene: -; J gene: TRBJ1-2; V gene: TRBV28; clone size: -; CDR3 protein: CASGIGGAYYGYTF; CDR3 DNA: TGTGCCAGCGGCATTGGGGGGGCCTACTATGGCTACACCTTC
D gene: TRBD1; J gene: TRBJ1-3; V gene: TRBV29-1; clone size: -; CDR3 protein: CSVDLTGSGNTIYF; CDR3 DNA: TGCAGCGTTGACCTGACAGGGTCTGGAAACACCATATATTTT
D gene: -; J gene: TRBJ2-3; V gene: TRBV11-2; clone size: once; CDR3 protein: CASSLTRDRPTDTQYF; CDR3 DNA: TGTGCCAGCAGCTTAACTAGAGACAGGCCCACAGATACGCAGTATTTT
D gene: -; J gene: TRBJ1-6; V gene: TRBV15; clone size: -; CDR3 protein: CATRKRGVDNSPLHF; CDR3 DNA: TGTGCCACCAGGAAGCGGGGCGTGGATAATTCACCCCTCCACTTT
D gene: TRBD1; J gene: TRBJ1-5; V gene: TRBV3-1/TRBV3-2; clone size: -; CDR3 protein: CASSHAGQVGAQHF; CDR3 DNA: TGTGCCAGCAGCCATGCCGGACAGGTTGGGGCCCAGCATTTT
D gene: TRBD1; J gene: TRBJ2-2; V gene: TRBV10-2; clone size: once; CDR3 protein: CASSIPDRLNTGELFF; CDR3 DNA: TGCGCCAGCAGTATCCCGGACAGGTTGAACACCGGGGAGCTGTTTTTT
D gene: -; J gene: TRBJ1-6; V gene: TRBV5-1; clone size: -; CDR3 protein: CASSFGQNSPLHF; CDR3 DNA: TGCGCCAGCAGCTTTGGCCAGAATTCACCCCTCCACTTT
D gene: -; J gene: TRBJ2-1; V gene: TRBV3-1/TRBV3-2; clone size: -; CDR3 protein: CASSQEASYNEQFF; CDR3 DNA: TGTGCCAGCAGCCAGGAAGCGAGCTACAATGAGCAGTTCTTC
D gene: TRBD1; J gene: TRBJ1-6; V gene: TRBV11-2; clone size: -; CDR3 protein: CASSLQGTVGVSPLHF; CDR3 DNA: TGTGCCAGCAGCTTACAGGGGACAGTTGGGGTTTCACCCCTCCACTTT
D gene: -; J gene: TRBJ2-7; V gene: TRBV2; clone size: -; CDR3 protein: CASSGGEGGYEQYF; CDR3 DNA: TGTGCCAGCAGTGGTGGGGAGGGGGGCTACGAGCAGTACTTC
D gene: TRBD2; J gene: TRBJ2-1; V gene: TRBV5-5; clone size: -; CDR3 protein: CASSLAGGIYNEQFF; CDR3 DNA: TGTGCCAGCAGCTTAGCGGGAGGGATCTACAATGAGCAGTTCTTC
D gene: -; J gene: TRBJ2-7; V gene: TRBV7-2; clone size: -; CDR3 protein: CASRMTQNSYEQYF; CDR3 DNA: TGTGCCAGCAGAATGACCCAGAACTCCTACGAGCAGTACTTC
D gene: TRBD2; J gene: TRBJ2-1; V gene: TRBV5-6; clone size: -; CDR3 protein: CASSWDYPPNEQFF; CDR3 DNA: TGTGCCAGCAGCTGGGACTACCCTCCCAATGAGCAGTTCTTC
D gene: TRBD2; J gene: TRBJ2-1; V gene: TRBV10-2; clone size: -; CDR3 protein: CASANSGGRWGREQFF; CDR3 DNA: TGCGCCAGCGCTAATAGCGGGGGGCGGTGGGGTAGGGAGCAGTTCTTC
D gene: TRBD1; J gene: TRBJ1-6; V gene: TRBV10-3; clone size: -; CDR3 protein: CAISESAGGGSPLHF; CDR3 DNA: TGTGCCATCAGTGAGTCGGCAGGGGGCGGATCACCCCTCCACTTT
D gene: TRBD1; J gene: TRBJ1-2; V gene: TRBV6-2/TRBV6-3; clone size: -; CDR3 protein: CASSSPSTRQGGRYTF; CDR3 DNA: TGTGCCAGCAGTTCACCCTCTACAAGACAGGGGGGACGCTACACCTTC
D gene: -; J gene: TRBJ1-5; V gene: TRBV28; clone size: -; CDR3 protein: CASHPRDFNSNQPQHF; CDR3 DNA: TGTGCCAGCCACCCACGGGATTTTAATAGCAATCAGCCCCAGCATTTT
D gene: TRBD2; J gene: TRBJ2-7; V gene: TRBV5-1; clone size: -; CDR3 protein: CASSLATSGPYEQYF; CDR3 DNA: TGCGCCAGCAGCTTGGCGACTAGCGGGCCCTACGAGCAGTACTTC
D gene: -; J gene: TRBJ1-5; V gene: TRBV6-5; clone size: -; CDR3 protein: CASSYSWQGNQPQHF; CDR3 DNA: TGTGCCAGCAGTTACTCTTGGCAGGGCAATCAGCCCCAGCATTTT
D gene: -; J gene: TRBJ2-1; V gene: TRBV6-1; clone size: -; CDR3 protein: CASSDGGGYNEQFF; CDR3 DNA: TGTGCCAGCAGTGATGGAGGGGGATACAATGAGCAGTTCTTC
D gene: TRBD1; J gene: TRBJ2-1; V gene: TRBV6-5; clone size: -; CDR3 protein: CASSRPGQGVNEQFF; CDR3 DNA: TGTGCCAGCAGCCGACCGGGACAGGGGGTCAATGAGCAGTTCTTC